This T cell receptor beta chain is drawn from a study of OX40 agonist ivuxolimab in advanced cancers. A note on the overall study: Ivuxolimab was a fully human IgG2 agonistic monoclonal antibody targeting the costimulatory receptor OX40 (CD134). Intravenous ivuxolimab was administered to patients every 2 weeks at six dose levels: 0.01, 0.1, 0.3, 1.5, 3 and 10 mg/kg. Of the roughly 53 patients in dose escalation, 19 had hepatocellular carcinoma, some 15 had melanoma, 9 had renal cell carcinoma and 9 had head and neck cancer. In the dose-escalation cohort, 75% to 85% of patients were male, and the mean age was 60 years with a range of about 20 to 79. Prior anti-PD-1, anti-PD-L1 or anti-CTLA-4 therapy was permitted, and about 40% of dose-escalation patients had received checkpoint inhibitors. Partial responses occurred in three dose-escalation patients: two with cutaneous melanoma and one with hepatocellular carcinoma. The point of sequencing TCRbeta in the periphery was to test whether ivuxolimab changed TCR sequence diversity and drove clonal T-cell expansion. The monotherapy dose-escalation portion (N ≈ 56 patients) of the phase I ivuxolimab trial is reported in the paper.

Details on this clone: There is no known antigen for this receptor. The sample holds no much larger clone one base away, and base qualities are not on file.

The trial excluded patients who had a history of autoimmune disease or who were on systemic immunosuppression. Peripheral blood for TCR sequencing was collected from all dose cohorts at baseline, on cycle 4 day 1, and on cycle 7 day 1. The samples were drawn from a first-in-human, open-label, multicenter phase I dose-escalation trial of ivuxolimab. Adults with locally advanced or metastatic melanoma, renal cell carcinoma, hepatocellular carcinoma or head and neck squamous cell carcinoma were enrolled in the trial. Before TCR sequencing, CD4+ and CD8+ T cells were separately sorted from peripheral blood. Genomic DNA was isolated from the sorted cells so that the TCRbeta CDR3 region could be sequenced. The immunoSEQ Assay was used for sequencing of TCRbeta CDR3 regions. This immuneACCESS table, as held by TCRdb, lists in-frame sequences with V and J called but not all clones. Of the missing ones, under half trace to an unresolved V gene in checked studies; the others have no known cause. The sample table holds 53,000 or so clones, of which approximately 86% were seen once. Around 13% of the sample rests with the top ten.

On the study overall, not on this receptor specifically: Low levels of normalized T-cell clonal expansion were also seen in some nonresponding patients. At doses from 0.1 to 3.0 mg/kg, clonal expansion was seen in both CD4+ and CD8+ blood T cells between baseline and week 6. In partial responders in the 0.1-3.0 mg/kg groups, normalized peripheral clonal expansion was found to be among the lowest, especially among CD8+ T cells. Antigen specificity was not determined for the clonally expanded peripheral T cells. On average, CD8+ T cells showed more expanded clones than CD4+ T cells after ivuxolimab.

The CDR3 has 11 amino acids, counting the end cysteine and phenylalanine. Just CDR3 DNA is preserved here, 33 bases in frame from base 1. For CDR1 and CDR2, the germline V gene (reference sequence) lists DFQATT and SNEGSKA. V is shortened by 7 bases, J by 5 bases, and the region joining them spans 9 bases. Sample: CD4+ or CD8+ T cells sorted from blood, taken in a trial of the OX40 agonist ivuxolimab. The rearrangement combines TRBV20-1 with TRBJ2-1, with the D gene uncertain. This clonotype was sampled from an adult with an advanced solid tumor such as melanoma, head and neck, liver or kidney cancer. The sequenced DNA: TGCAGTGTAGGTGGGGACAATGAGCAGTTCTTC. Translated, it gives CSVGGDNEQFF.